This T cell receptor beta chain is from a study of metastatic and nonmetastatic thyroid tumors. Study overall: Repertoires were compared across blood and tumor or nodule tissue from malignant and benign thyroid patients.

Nobody among the patients had been given any treatment before thyroid surgery. In the study's own analysis: The study's classifier, a distant-metastasis tool for papillary thyroid cancer, was built using CDR3 differences across clinicopathological groups. TCRdb called clones again from the PCR reads with MiXCR. It is TCRdb's table, rather than the study itself, that gives the V and J calls and clone size. The sample lists about 4,100 clones; around a third were seen once. Notes on the study in general: The study reportedly found significantly higher TCR beta diversity in malignant thyroid tumors than benign nodules, in blood and tumor.

Trimming left V 5 bases short and J 5 bases short, with 14 bases between. Germline lookup yields CDR1 SGHVS and CDR2 FQNEAQ. This CDR3 has 14 residues. For this clone: What it binds is not known.

Sequencing used adjacent normal tissue. The TCR comes from a male donor with papillary thyroid cancer or a benign thyroid nodule (not recorded which). Some clones in this sample may be carry-over from other donors' samples. This chain joins TRBV7-8 and TRBJ2-3; tentative D call: TRBD1 (6 bases). The CDR3 region has the DNA TGTGCCAGCAGCCAAGATACAGGGAGAGATACGCAGTATTTT. Translated: CASSQDTGRDTQYF.